The 13 T cell receptor beta chains listed next were all sequenced from one sample in a study of CD8+ T cells in alopecia areata. As the sequencing template, cDNA was produced by extracting RNA and reverse transcribing it. The repertoire was sequenced with immunoSEQ multiplex PCR; TCRdb's copy has only in-frame clones and lacks some. The sample lists about 140,000 clones, 62% occurring once. Input material: CD8+ T cells sorted from blood. These receptors were taken from a human donor in good health.

CDR3: CAWSVKARGSGNTIYF. The DNA of the CDR3 is TGTGCCTGGAGCGTCAAGGCTAGGGGCTCTGGAAACACCATATATTTT. The chain couples TRBV30 to TRBJ1-3; D is perhaps TRBD1 (5 bases). V was trimmed by 3 bases and J by 0 bases, leaving 15 bases between them. The CDR3 runs 16 residues. The germline CDR1 and CDR2 sequences are GTSNPN and SVGIG (reference sequence).

The CDR3 loop is CASSYDWTNTEAFF. CDR3 nucleotide sequence: TGTGCCAGCAGTTACGACTGGACGAACACTGAAGCTTTCTTT. The chain has TRBV6-5 and TRBJ1-1; D not resolved. The germline V gene encodes CDR1 MNHEY and CDR2 SVGAGI. The CDR3 runs to 14 residues. Trimming stripped 2 bases from V and 1 base from J, with 8 bases between.

J is TRBJ2-5 and V is TRBV5-1, with TRBD2 matching over 14 bases. Germline CDR1 is SGHRS and CDR2 is YFSETQ. The V segment lost 3 bases and the J segment 4 bases; nucleotides outside the gene matches: 8. The CDR3 length is 17 residues. CDR3 region: CASSSGTSGSSGETQYF. The CDR3 DNA sequence: TGCGCCAGCAGCTCCGGGACTAGCGGGAGCAGCGGAGAGACCCAGTACTTC. Full variable domain (missing parts from reference TRBV5-1 and TRBJ2-5): KAGVTQTPRYLIKTRGQQVTLSCSPISGHRSVSWYQQTPGQGLQFLFEYFSETQRNKGNFPGRFSGRQFSNSRSEMNVSTLELGDSALYLCASSSGTSGSSGETQYFGPGTRLLVL.

This clone was seen only a few times. Additional DNA sequences in this sample encode the identical CDR3. CDR3 amino acids: CSVGTSGAYEQYF. CDR3 sequence (DNA): TGCAGCGTTGGGACTAGCGGGGCCTACGAGCAGTACTTC. This chain joins TRBV29-1 and TRBJ2-7, with TRBD2 identical over 12 bases. Germline V lookup: CDR1 SQVTM, CDR2 ANQGSEA. V lost 4 bases and J lost 2; bases outside the gene matches: 0. The CDR3 runs 13 residues.

The chain couples TRBV2 to TRBJ2-6, with unresolved D. V lost 11 bases to trimming and J lost 1 base, with 12 bases between them. The CDR3 covers 14 residues. Germline loops: CDR1 SNHLY, CDR2 FYNNEI. The DNA for the CDR3 is TGTGCCGGAAAAAGACCATCTGGGGCCAACGTCCTGACTTTC. Its translation is CAGKRPSGANVLTF. The full variable domain, rest sourced from reference TRBV2 and TRBJ2-6, is EPEVTQTPSHQVTQMGQEVILRCVPISNHLYFYWYRQILGQKVEFLVSFYNNEISEKSEIFDDQFSVERPDGSNFTLKIRSTKLEDSAMYFCAGKRPSGANVLTFGAGSRLTVL.

This sequence joins TRBV15 and TRBJ1-4, with TRBD1 identical over 8 bases. This CDR3 comprises 15 residues. J lost 6 bases, V lost 0 bases, and 3 bases had no gene match. Germline CDR1 reads LNHNV; CDR2 reads YYDKDF (reference sequence). The chain's CDR3 is CATSRDSGGDEKLFF. The CDR3 nucleotides are TGTGCCACCAGCAGAGACTCAGGGGGCGATGAAAAACTGTTTTTT.

The J gene is TRBJ2-5, the V gene TRBV27; 7 bases align to TRBD1. The CDR3 sequence is 14 residues long. Germline loops: CDR1 MNHEY, CDR2 SMNVEV (reference sequence). The ends lost 2 bases at V and 4 bases at J; junction bases unmatched: 4. The CDR3 region has the DNA TGTGCCAGCAGTTTAGTAGGGGGCGGAGAGACCCAGTACTTC. This codes for CASSLVGGGETQYF.

This clone was counted only a few times. The V and J genes are TRBV29-1 and TRBJ2-1; either TRBD1 or TRBD2 may supply D (5 bases each). Germline V gives CDR1 SQVTM, CDR2 ANQGSEA. The CDR3 has 14 residues. The ends were cut back, 6 bases at V and 0 bases at J, with 12 bases in the middle. In nucleotides, the CDR3 is TGCAGCGTGCCCGAGGGGTCCTCCTACAATGAGCAGTTCTTC. This translates into CSVPEGSSYNEQFF.

The rearrangement uses TRBV2 and TRBJ2-7; D may match TRBD1 or TRBD2 (5 bases each). From germline, CDR1 is SNHLY and CDR2 FYNNEI. This CDR3 has 11 amino acids. V lost 7 bases and J 8 bases, leaving 12 bases between the germline ends. CDR3 sequence (DNA): TGTGCCAGCATCATGGGGACCAAGCAGTACTTC. Its protein product is CASIMGTKQYF.

For this clone: The sample holds other DNA sequences that translate to the same CDR3. The chain uses TRBV6-5 and TRBJ2-7, with D unclear. CDR1 and CDR2 (germline): MNHEY, SVGAGI. Trimming removed 2 bases from V and 4 bases from J, with 3 bases in between. CDR3 size: 11 residues. The CDR3 nucleotides are TGTGCCAGCAGTTACGCATACGAGCAGTACTTC. As protein: CASSYAYEQYF.

V is TRBV4-1 and J is TRBJ2-5; maybe TRBD2 (6 bases). Germline V gene data show CDR1 as MGHRA and CDR2 as YSYEKL. The CDR3 is made up of 13 amino acids. V was clipped by 2 bases and J by 5 bases, with 9 bases between them. The CDR3: CASSQLGGETQYF. CDR3 sequence (DNA): TGCGCCAGCAGCCAACTAGGAGGGGAGACCCAGTACTTC.

The chain couples TRBV5-4 to TRBJ2-3, with 12 nucleotides matching TRBD2. The CDR3 totals 16 residues. J was trimmed by 4 bases and V by 3 bases; bases with no gene match: 6. Germline CDR1 and CDR2: SGHNT and YYREEE (reference sequence). The CDR3 spells CASSSSSGRAADTQYF. The DNA for the CDR3 is TGTGCCAGCAGCTCTTCTAGCGGGAGGGCTGCAGATACGCAGTATTTT.

The chain carries TRBV2 and TRBJ2-3; TRBD1 might be the D (6 bases). The CDR3 covers 13 residues. The ends were cut back, 3 bases at V and 7 bases at J, with 11 bases in the middle. Germline assignment: CDR1 SNHLY and CDR2 FYNNEI. For the CDR3, the DNA is TGTGCCAGCAGTGAGGGGGCGCGTTATACGCAGTATTTT. It yields the protein CASSEGARYTQYF.